This entry describes one T cell receptor (beta chain). The target antigen is unknown. Researchers ran the PCR with 60 Vbeta and 13 Jbeta primers. TCRdb's copy holds only in-frame clones and misses some; the assay was immunoSEQ multiplex PCR. This sample yields approximately 160,000 clones, of which just over 75% are seen a single time; around 1.5% belongs to the top ten. These data come from a study of cytomegalovirus exposure and HLA in healthy donors. Study results and caveats: Analysis performed later found around 15,000 TCR beta sequences associated with HLA alleles at 0.05 false discovery rate.

Sequencing input: PBMCs. The receptor was derived from a woman under 40 in good health and CMV-seropositive.

The CDR3 is CASSSLAGVGDTQYF. DNA for the CDR3: TGTGCCAGCAGCTCCCTAGCGGGAGTAGGAGATACGCAGTATTTT. The V gene is TRBV7-2, the J gene TRBJ2-3; 10 bases line up with TRBD2. The V gene's germline CDR1 is SGHTA and CDR2 FQGNSA. V lost 4 bases, J lost 5 bases, and 6 bases stayed unmatched. The CDR3 covers 15 residues.